Included here is one T cell receptor (beta chain) sequence, with context. Its antigen is unknown. This record comes from a study of radiation and T cells in renal cell carcinoma. Study-wide context: Nephrectomy followed 15 Gy stereotactic body radiation by 4 weeks. Study conclusions and caveats: Top tumor clonotypes rose in blood 2 weeks post-radiation, then contracted. Without pretreatment biopsies, baseline tumor clonotype presence was undetermined.

CDR1 SEHNR and CDR2 FQNEAQ come from the germline V gene (reference sequence). The CDR3 consists of 15 residues. With 1 base removed from V and 5 bases from J, the gap between germline ends came to 14 bases. Time point of the sample: baseline pretreatment blood. Noted treatment: 15 Gy SBRT to primary tumor, nephrectomy 4 weeks later. Profiled with immunoSEQ multiplex PCR; TCRdb holds only in-frame clones, not every one. Found here are 150,000 or so clones, about 87% of them singletons; the top ten hold roughly 4%. This chain links TRBV7-9 with TRBJ2-5; D might be TRBD2 (5 bases). The receptor comes from a woman aged 70 to 79 with renal cell carcinoma. The sample in question was blood, obtained from a patient whose treatment included radiotherapy and nephrectomy. This CDR3 is CASSLDIGIAETQYF. CDR3 coding DNA: TGTGCCAGCAGCTTAGATATCGGGATTGCGGAGACCCAGTACTTC.